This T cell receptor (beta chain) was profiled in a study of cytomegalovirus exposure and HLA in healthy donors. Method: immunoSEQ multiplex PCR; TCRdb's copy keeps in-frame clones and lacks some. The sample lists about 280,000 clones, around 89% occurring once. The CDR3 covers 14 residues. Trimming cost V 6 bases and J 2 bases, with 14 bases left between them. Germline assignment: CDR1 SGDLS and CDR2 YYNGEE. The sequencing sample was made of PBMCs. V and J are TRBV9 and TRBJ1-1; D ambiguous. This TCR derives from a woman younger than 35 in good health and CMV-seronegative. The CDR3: CASIPGYSNTEAFF. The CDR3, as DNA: TGTGCCAGCATTCCGGGGTATTCTAACACTGAAGCTTTCTTT.